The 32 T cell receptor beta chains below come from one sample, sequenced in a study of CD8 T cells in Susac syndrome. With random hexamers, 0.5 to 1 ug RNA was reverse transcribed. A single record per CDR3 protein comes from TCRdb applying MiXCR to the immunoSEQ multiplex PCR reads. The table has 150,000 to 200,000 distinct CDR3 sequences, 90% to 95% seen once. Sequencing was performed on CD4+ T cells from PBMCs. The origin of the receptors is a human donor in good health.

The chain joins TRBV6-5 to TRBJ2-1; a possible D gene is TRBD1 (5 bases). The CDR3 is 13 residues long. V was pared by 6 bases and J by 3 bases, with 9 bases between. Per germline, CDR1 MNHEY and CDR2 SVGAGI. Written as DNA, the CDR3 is TGTGCCAGCAGAGACAGCTACTACAATGAGCAGTTCTTC. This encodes CASRDSYYNEQFF.

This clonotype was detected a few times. The CDR3 protein is CAWGVGDTQYF. CDR3 in DNA: TGTGCCTGGGGGGTCGGCGATACGCAGTATTTT. The rearrangement links TRBV30 to TRBJ2-3; D is unresolved. This CDR3 comprises 11 residues. CDR1 is GTSNPN, CDR2 SVGIG, per germline (reference sequence). V was shortened by 5 bases and J by 6 bases, with 9 bases between the two germline ends.

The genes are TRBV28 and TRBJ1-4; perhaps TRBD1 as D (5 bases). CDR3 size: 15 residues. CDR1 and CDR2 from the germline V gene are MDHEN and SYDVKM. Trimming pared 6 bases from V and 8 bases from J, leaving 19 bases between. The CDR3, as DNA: TGTGCCAGCAGGGGACGCCTCCCTCCGGGGGAAAAACTGTTTTTT. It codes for CASRGRLPPGEKLFF.

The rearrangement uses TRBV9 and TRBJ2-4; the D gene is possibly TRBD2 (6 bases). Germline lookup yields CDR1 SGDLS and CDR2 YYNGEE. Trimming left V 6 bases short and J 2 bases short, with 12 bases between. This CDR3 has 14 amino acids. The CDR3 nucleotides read TGTGCCAGCACCGGAGGGACCACCAAAAACATTCAGTACTTC. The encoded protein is CASTGGTTKNIQYF.

The CDR3 region is CASSSFRTDGGYTF. The CDR3 DNA follows: TGTGCCAGCAGCTCGTTTCGGACCGACGGAGGCTACACCTTC. V gene TRBV7-9 combines with J gene TRBJ1-2; D unresolved. Trimming stripped 4 bases from V and 8 bases from J, with 17 bases between. Germline CDR1 reads SEHNR; CDR2 reads FQNEAQ (reference sequence). There are 14 residues in the CDR3. Looking up the rest from reference TRBV7-9 and TRBJ1-2 gives the full variable domain: DTGVSQNPRHKITKRGQNVTFRCDPISEHNRLYWYRQTLGQGPEFLTYFQNEAQLEKSRLLSDRFSAERPKGSFSTLEIQRTEQGDSAMYLCASSSFRTDGGYTFGSGTRLTVV.

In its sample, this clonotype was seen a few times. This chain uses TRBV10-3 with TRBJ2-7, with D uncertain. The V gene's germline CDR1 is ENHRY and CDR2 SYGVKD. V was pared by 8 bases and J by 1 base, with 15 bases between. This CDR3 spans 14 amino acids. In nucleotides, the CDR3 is TGTGCCATCGGAACCTCGGATGTATCCTACGAGCAGTACTTC. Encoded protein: CAIGTSDVSYEQYF.

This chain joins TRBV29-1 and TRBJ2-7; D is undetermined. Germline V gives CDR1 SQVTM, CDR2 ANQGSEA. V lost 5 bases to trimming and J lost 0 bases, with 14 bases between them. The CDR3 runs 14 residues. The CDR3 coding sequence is TGCAGCGTTTCCCCCGGCCGGCCCTCCTACGAGCAGTACTTC. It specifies CSVSPGRPSYEQYF.

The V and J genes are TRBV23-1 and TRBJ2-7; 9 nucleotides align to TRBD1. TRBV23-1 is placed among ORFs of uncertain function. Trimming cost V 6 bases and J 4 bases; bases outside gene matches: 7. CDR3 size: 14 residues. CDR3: CASSHGTGRYEQYF. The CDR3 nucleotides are TGCGCCAGCAGCCATGGGACAGGGAGGTACGAGCAGTACTTC.

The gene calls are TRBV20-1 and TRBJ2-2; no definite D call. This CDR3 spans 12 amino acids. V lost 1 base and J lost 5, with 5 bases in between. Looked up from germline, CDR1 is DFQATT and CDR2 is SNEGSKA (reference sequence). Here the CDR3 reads CSARGLTGELFF. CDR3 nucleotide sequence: TGCAGTGCTAGAGGGCTAACCGGGGAGCTGTTTTTT.

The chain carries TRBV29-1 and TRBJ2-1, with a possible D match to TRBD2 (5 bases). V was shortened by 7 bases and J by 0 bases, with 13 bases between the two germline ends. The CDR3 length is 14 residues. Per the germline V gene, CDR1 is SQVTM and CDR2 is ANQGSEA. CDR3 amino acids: CSAQVGDSYNEQFF. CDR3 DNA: TGCAGCGCTCAAGTGGGAGACTCCTACAATGAGCAGTTCTTC.

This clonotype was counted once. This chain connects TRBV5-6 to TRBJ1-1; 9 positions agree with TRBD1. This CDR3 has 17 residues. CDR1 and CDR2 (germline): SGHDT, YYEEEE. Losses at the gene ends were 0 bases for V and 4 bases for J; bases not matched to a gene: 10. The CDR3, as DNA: TGTGCCAGCAGCTTGGTCCGGGACAGGGTAAGAGGCACTGAAGCTTTCTTT. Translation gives CASSLVRDRVRGTEAFF.

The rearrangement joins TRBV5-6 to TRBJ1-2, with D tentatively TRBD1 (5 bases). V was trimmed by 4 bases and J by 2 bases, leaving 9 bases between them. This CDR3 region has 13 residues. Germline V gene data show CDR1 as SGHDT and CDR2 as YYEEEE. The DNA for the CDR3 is TGTGCCAGCAGCCGCAGGGCCAACTATGGCTACACCTTC. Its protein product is CASSRRANYGYTF.

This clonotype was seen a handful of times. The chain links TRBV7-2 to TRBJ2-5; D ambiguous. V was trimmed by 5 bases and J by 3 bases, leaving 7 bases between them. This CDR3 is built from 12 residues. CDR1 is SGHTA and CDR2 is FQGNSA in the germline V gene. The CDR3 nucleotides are TGTGCCAGCAGCCAGTCGGAAGAGACCCAGTACTTC. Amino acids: CASSQSEETQYF.

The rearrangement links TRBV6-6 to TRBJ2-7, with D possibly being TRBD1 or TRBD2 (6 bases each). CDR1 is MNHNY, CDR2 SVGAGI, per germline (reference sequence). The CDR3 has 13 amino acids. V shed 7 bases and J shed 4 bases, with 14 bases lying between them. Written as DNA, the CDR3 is TGTGCCAGCACCCCAGGGGAGGCTTACGAGCAGTACTTC. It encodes CASTPGEAYEQYF.

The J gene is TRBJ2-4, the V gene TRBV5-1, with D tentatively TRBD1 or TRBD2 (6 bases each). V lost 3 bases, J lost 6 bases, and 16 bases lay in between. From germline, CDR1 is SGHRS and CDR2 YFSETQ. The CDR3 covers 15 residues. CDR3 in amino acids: CASSSRGQGRNIQYF. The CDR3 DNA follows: TGCGCCAGCAGCTCCCGGGGGCAGGGCAGAAACATTCAGTACTTC.

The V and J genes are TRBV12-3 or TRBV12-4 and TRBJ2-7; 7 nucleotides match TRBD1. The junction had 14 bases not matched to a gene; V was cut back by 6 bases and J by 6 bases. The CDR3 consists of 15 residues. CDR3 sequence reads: CASSTTDRAVGEQYF. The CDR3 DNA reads TGTGCCAGCAGCACCACTGACAGGGCTGTTGGCGAGCAGTACTTC.

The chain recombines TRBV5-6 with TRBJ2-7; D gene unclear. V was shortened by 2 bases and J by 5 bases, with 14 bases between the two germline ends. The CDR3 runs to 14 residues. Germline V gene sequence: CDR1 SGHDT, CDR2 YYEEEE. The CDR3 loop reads CASSLRRLPNEQYF. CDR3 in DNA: TGTGCCAGCAGCTTAAGGCGTCTACCTAACGAGCAGTACTTC.

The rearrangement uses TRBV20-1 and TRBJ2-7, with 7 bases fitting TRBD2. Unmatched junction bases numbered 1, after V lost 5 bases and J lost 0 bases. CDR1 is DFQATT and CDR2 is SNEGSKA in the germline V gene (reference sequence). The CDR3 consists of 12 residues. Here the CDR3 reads CSAGGSSYEQYF. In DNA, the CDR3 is TGCAGTGCTGGCGGGAGCTCCTACGAGCAGTACTTC.

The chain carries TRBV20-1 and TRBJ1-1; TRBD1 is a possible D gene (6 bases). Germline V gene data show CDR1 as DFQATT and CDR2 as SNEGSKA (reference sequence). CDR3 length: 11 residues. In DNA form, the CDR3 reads TGCAGGCCGACAGGGAACACTGAAGCTTTCTTT. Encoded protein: CRPTGNTEAFF.

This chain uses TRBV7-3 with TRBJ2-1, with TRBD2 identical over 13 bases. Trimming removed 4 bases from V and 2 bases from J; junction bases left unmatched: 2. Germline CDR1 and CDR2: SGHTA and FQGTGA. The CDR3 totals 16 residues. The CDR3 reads CASSSGLAGTYNEQFF. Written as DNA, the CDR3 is TGTGCCAGCAGCTCGGGACTAGCGGGAACCTACAATGAGCAGTTCTTC.

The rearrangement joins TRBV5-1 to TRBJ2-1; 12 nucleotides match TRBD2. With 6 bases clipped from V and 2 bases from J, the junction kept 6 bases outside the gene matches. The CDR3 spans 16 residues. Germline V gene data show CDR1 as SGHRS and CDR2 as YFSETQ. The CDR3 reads CASKTASGGAYNEQFF. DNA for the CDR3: TGCGCCAGCAAGACTGCTAGCGGGGGGGCCTACAATGAGCAGTTCTTC.

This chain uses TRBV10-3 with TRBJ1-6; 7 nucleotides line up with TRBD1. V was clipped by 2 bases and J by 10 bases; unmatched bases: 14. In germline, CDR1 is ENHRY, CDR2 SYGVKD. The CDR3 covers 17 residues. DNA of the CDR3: TGTGCCATCAGTGAGAGGGGGCCGGGGCCCCAGGGATCACCCCTCCACTTT. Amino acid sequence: CAISERGPGPQGSPLHF.

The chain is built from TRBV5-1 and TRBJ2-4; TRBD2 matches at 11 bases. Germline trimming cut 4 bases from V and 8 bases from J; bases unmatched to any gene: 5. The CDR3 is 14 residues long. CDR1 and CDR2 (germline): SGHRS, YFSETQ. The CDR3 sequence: CASSIAGGLDIQYF. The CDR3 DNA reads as TGCGCCAGCAGCATAGCGGGGGGGTTGGACATTCAGTACTTC. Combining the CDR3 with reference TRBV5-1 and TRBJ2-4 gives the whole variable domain KAGVTQTPRYLIKTRGQQVTLSCSPISGHRSVSWYQQTPGQGLQFLFEYFSETQRNKGNFPGRFSGRQFSNSRSEMNVSTLELGDSALYLCASSIAGGLDIQYFGAGTRLSVL.

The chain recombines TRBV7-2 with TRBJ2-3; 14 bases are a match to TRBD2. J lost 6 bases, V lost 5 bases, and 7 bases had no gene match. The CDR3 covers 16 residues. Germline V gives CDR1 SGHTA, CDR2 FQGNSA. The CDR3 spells CASSRGLAGGGDTQYF. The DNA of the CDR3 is TGTGCCAGCAGCCGAGGACTAGCGGGGGGTGGGGATACGCAGTATTTT.

As DNA, the CDR3 is TGTGCCAGCAGTGGGGACAGGGGGCTTTCACCCCTCCACTTT. It encodes CASSGDRGLSPLHF. The chain carries TRBV6-6 and TRBJ1-6; 12 positions match TRBD1. The CDR3 runs to 14 residues. J lost 9 bases, V lost 5 bases, and 2 bases had no gene match. Germline V gives CDR1 MNHNY, CDR2 SVGAGI (reference sequence).

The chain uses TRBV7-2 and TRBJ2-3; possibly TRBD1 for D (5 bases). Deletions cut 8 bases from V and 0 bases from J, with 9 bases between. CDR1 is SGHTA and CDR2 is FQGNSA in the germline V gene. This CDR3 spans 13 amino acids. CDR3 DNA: TGTGCCAGCGGCAGGGCTAGCACAGATACGCAGTATTTT. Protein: CASGRASTDTQYF.

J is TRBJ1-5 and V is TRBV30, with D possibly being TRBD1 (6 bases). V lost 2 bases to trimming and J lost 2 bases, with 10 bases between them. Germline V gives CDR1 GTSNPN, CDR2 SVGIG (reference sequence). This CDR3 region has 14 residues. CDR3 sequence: CAWSWPGGNQPQHF. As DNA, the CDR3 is TGTGCCTGGAGTTGGCCAGGGGGCAATCAGCCCCAGCATTTT.

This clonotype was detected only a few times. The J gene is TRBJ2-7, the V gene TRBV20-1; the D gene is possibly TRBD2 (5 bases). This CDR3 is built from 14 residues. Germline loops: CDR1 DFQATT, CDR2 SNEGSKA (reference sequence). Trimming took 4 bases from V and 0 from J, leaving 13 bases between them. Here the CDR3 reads CSAIKPGGSYEQYF. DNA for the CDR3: TGCAGTGCTATCAAGCCCGGAGGCTCCTACGAGCAGTACTTC.

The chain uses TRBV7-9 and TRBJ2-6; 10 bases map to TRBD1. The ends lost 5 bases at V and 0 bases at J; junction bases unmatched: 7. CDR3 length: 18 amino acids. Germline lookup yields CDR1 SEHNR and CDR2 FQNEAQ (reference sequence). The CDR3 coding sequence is TGTGCCAGCAGCACCGGGACAGGGGACCTCTCTGGGGCCAACGTCCTGACTTTC. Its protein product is CASSTGTGDLSGANVLTF.

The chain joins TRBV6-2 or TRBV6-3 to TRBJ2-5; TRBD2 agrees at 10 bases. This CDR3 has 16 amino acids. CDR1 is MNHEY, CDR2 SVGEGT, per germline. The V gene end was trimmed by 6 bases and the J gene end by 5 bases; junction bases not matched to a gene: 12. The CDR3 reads CASSIPGLASSETQYF. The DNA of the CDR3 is TGTGCCAGCAGCATACCGGGACTAGCGTCGTCGGAGACCCAGTACTTC.

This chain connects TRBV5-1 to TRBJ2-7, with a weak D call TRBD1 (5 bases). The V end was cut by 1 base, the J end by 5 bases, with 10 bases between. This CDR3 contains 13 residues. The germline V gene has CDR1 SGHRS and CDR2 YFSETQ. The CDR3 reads CASSLWQGDEQYF. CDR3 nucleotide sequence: TGCGCCAGCAGCTTGTGGCAGGGCGACGAGCAGTACTTC.

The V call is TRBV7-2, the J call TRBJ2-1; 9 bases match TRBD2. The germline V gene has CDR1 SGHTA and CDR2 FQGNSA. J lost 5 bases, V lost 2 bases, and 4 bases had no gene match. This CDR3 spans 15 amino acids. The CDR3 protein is CASSLSGGPHNEQFF. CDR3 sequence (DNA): TGTGCCAGCAGCTTAAGCGGGGGGCCACACAATGAGCAGTTCTTC.